This is a list of T cell receptor beta chains from one sample in a study of Tregs in tolerant kidney transplant recipients. The assay was immunoSEQ multiplex PCR, and TCRdb's table has in-frame clones only and misses some. Of 45,000 or so clones listed, approximately 89% are singletons. Source: CD8+ T cells from blood (PBMCs), taken 12 months after the transplant. These receptors were taken from a human patient who received a combined kidney and bone marrow transplant. Some of the T cells might come from the graft donor. Each CDR3 is given with its conserved first and last residue. The D gene is left open where the match is weak. A clone size is listed for some rows: how often the clone was seen (once, few, many), or a class if it is expanded.

v_call	d_call	clone_size	j_call	cdr3_aa	cdr3_nt
TRBV7-8	-	-	TRBJ2-1	CASSLGGSYNEQFF	TGTGCCAGCAGCTTGGGGGGCTCCTACAATGAGCAGTTCTTC
TRBV27	-	-	TRBJ1-5	CASSWQGHQPQHF	TGTGCCAGCAGCTGGCAGGGTCATCAGCCCCAGCATTTT
TRBV7-8	-	-	TRBJ1-2	CASSLVQISGSGYGYTF	TGTGCCAGCAGCTTAGTCCAAATATCAGGGTCAGGGTATGGCTACACCTTC
TRBV2	-	-	TRBJ2-2	CASKKDTPNTGELFF	TGTGCCAGCAAAAAGGACACCCCTAACACCGGGGAGCTGTTTTTT
TRBV7-9	-	-	TRBJ1-5	CASSPYEQGNPQHF	TGTGCCAGCAGCCCTTACGAACAGGGAAATCCCCAGCATTTT
TRBV6-1	TRBD1	-	TRBJ2-1	CAGRLQGSYNEQFF	TGTGCCGGGAGACTACAGGGGTCGTACAATGAGCAGTTCTTC
TRBV30	TRBD1	-	TRBJ1-2	CAWSGQGLYTF	TGTGCCTGGAGCGGACAGGGGCTCTACACCTTC
TRBV19	TRBD1	-	TRBJ2-7	CASSIAGTGGYEQYF	TGTGCCAGTAGTATCGCTGGGACAGGGGGCTACGAGCAGTACTTC
TRBV7-8	TRBD2	-	TRBJ2-1	CASSFPGGAAMSGSYNEQFF	TGTGCCAGCAGCTTCCCGGGGGGGGCCGCTATGAGCGGCTCCTACAATGAGCAGTTCTTC
TRBV2	TRBD2	-	TRBJ2-5	CASSGLAGESETQYF	TGTGCCAGCAGTGGACTAGCGGGAGAGTCAGAGACCCAGTACTTC
TRBV7-2	TRBD1	-	TRBJ1-1	CASSRPFGADRGQLAFF	TGTGCCAGCAGCCGACCGTTTGGCGCGGACAGGGGGCAATTAGCTTTCTTT
TRBV4-3	TRBD1	-	TRBJ2-1	CASSHAPGQALWSYNEQFF	TGCGCCAGCAGCCACGCGCCCGGACAGGCTCTTTGGTCCTACAATGAGCAGTTCTTC
TRBV7-8	TRBD2	-	TRBJ2-1	CASSLGASGSLGNNEQFF	TGTGCCAGCAGCCTCGGGGCTAGCGGGAGTTTGGGTAACAATGAGCAGTTCTTC
TRBV5-4	TRBD1	-	TRBJ1-6	CASSVTGTVLSPLHF	TGTGCCAGCAGCGTAACCGGGACAGTTTTATCACCCCTCCACTTT
TRBV14	TRBD2	-	TRBJ2-1	CASSHGTRSYNEQFF	TGTGCCAGCAGCCATGGGACTAGGTCCTACAATGAGCAGTTCTTC
TRBV7-8	TRBD2	-	TRBJ2-1	CASSSSTISGGSTYNEQFF	TGTGCCAGCAGCTCTAGCACTATTAGCGGGGGGTCCACCTACAATGAGCAGTTCTTC
TRBV6-5	-	-	TRBJ2-3	CASSYSAEADTQYF	TGTGCCAGCAGTTACTCGGCCGAAGCAGATACGCAGTATTTT
TRBV5-1	-	-	TRBJ2-3	CASSYWATDTQYF	TGCGCCAGCAGCTATTGGGCGACAGATACGCAGTATTTT
TRBV4-3	TRBD1	-	TRBJ2-1	CASSQGYRGFNEQFF	TGCGCCAGCAGCCAAGGGTACAGGGGGTTCAATGAGCAGTTCTTC
TRBV7-7	TRBD1	-	TRBJ2-1	CASSHPGQTNEQFF	TGTGCCAGCAGCCATCCGGGACAGACCAATGAGCAGTTCTTC
TRBV5-6	TRBD1	-	TRBJ1-2	CASSPGQGYGYTF	TGTGCCAGCAGCCCCGGACAGGGCTATGGCTACACCTTC
TRBV11-3	TRBD2	-	TRBJ2-5	CASSLDEGTSVETQYF	TGTGCCAGCAGCTTAGACGAGGGGACTAGCGTGGAGACCCAGTACTTC
TRBV4-1	-	few	TRBJ1-3	CASSQEGGSSGNTIYF	TGCGCCAGCAGCCAAGAGGGGGGGAGCTCTGGAAACACCATATATTTT
TRBV7-9	-	-	TRBJ2-1	CASSLVPRVTYNEQFF	TGTGCCAGCAGCTTAGTTCCCCGGGTCACCTACAATGAGCAGTTCTTC
TRBV12-5	TRBD1	-	TRBJ1-1	CASRGQGARYTEAFF	TGTGCTAGTCGGGGGCAGGGGGCGCGTTACACTGAAGCTTTCTTT
TRBV11-2	-	-	TRBJ1-1	CASSLDGRMNTEAFF	TGTGCCAGCAGCTTAGATGGCAGAATGAACACTGAAGCTTTCTTT
TRBV12-5	-	-	TRBJ1-1	CASALEGVAFF	TGTGCTAGTGCCCTGGAGGGTGTGGCTTTCTTT
TRBV15	-	-	TRBJ2-2	CATSTGGVTGELFF	TGTGCCACCAGCACGGGGGGCGTAACCGGGGAGCTGTTTTTT
TRBV7-9	TRBD2	-	TRBJ2-7	CASSPSGGRIYEQYF	TGTGCCAGCAGCCCCTCGGGCGGGAGGATATACGAGCAGTACTTC
TRBV7-3	TRBD1	few	TRBJ2-1	CASSPRTGVGNEQFF	TGTGCCAGCAGCCCGAGGACAGGGGTGGGCAATGAGCAGTTCTTC
TRBV14	TRBD1	-	TRBJ2-7	CASSQGQGFLYEQYF	TGTGCCAGCAGCCAAGGACAGGGGTTCCTCTACGAGCAGTACTTC
TRBV9	TRBD2	once	TRBJ2-7	CASSYSGASYEQYF	TGTGCCAGCAGCTATAGCGGGGCCTCCTACGAGCAGTACTTC
TRBV7-9	-	-	TRBJ2-7	CASSSSTGTDYEQYF	TGTGCCAGCAGCTCGAGTACAGGGACCGACTACGAGCAGTACTTC
TRBV7-2	TRBD1	once	TRBJ1-1	CASSSTYRGNTEAFF	TGTGCCAGCAGCTCAACTTACAGGGGGAACACTGAAGCTTTCTTT
TRBV28	TRBD1	-	TRBJ2-5	CASSIRQGQETQYF	TGTGCCAGCAGTATAAGACAGGGCCAAGAGACCCAGTACTTC
TRBV6-5	-	-	TRBJ2-7	CASSPREGATYEQYF	TGTGCCAGCAGTCCCCGGGAGGGGGCTACCTACGAGCAGTACTTC
TRBV7-9	-	-	TRBJ2-2	CASILPPRDLKNTGELFF	TGTGCCAGCATTCTACCGCCCAGGGATTTAAAGAACACCGGGGAGCTGTTTTTT
TRBV4-1	TRBD2	-	TRBJ2-1	CASSLITSGGDNEQFF	TGCGCCAGCAGCCTTATAACTAGCGGGGGGGACAATGAGCAGTTCTTC
TRBV5-1	TRBD2	-	TRBJ2-3	CASSLEASGGTRSGTQYF	TGCGCCAGCAGCTTGGAGGCTAGCGGGGGTACACGTAGCGGTACGCAGTATTTT
TRBV6-5	TRBD2	-	TRBJ2-1	CASSPGLAGGNEQFF	TGTGCCAGCAGCCCTGGACTAGCGGGGGGCAATGAGCAGTTCTTC
TRBV28	TRBD1	-	TRBJ1-6	CASSPGTGNSPLHF	TGTGCCAGCAGTCCCGGGACAGGGAATTCCCCCCTCCACTTT
TRBV13	TRBD2	-	TRBJ2-6	CASSSGGSGANVLTF	TGTGCCAGCAGCTCGGGGGGATCTGGGGCCAACGTCCTGACTTTC